These 10 T cell receptor beta chains share one sample of origin, sequenced in a study of Graves' ophthalmopathy and Graves' hyperthyroidism. RNA transcripts yielded amplified TCR beta CDR3 regions. RT-PCR was first run with HTBI primers, then multiplex PCR in a second round. TCRdb processed the multiplex PCR reads anew with MiXCR; each CDR3 protein has one entry. The sample holds around 470,000 distinct CDR3 sequences, approximately 14% seen once. The sequenced sample was blood. These receptors were collected from a woman in her 30s with Graves' ophthalmopathy.

This clonotype has at least ten counts. V and J are TRBV6-1 and TRBJ1-1, with D possibly being TRBD1 (5 bases). The V gene lost 0 bases and the J gene lost 4 bases, with 15 bases spanning the gap. Looked up from germline, CDR1 is MNHNS and CDR2 is SASEGT. The CDR3 contains 16 residues. The CDR3 loop reads CASSEALRDLGTEAFF. CDR3 DNA: TGTGCCAGCAGTGAAGCGCTTCGGGACTTGGGCACTGAAGCTTTCTTT.

This clonotype showed up many times. The rearrangement joins TRBV12-3 or TRBV12-4 to TRBJ1-2; D may be TRBD1 (5 bases). This CDR3 contains 13 residues. Deletions cut 5 bases from V and 5 bases from J, with 12 bases between. CDR3 nucleotide sequence: TGTGCCAGCAGTATAGACAGAGAATATGGCTACACCTTC. Encoded protein: CASSIDREYGYTF.

This clonotype has ten or more counts. The rearrangement uses TRBV12-3 or TRBV12-4 and TRBJ1-1; tentatively, D is TRBD1 (6 bases). The CDR3 is 15 residues long. V gave up 5 bases and J gave up 4 bases, with 17 bases separating them. CDR3 DNA sequence: TGTGCCAGCAGTATGACACGGGGGGCGGGCACTGAAGCTTTCTTT. Its protein is CASSMTRGAGTEAFF.

Of note for this clonotype: This may arise from a read error, as a much more abundant clone is one base away. CDR3 coding DNA: TGTGCCAGCAGTCCCCGACAGGATAACTATGGCTACACCTTC. This translates into CASSPRQDNYGYTF. V usage is TRBV27 and J usage is TRBJ1-2; possible D gene TRBD1, 6 bases. Germline assignment: CDR1 MNHEY and CDR2 SMNVEV (reference sequence). The CDR3 has 14 residues. Trimming removed 5 bases at V and 1 base at J, with 11 bases between.

This clonotype was seen repeatedly, ten times or more. The chain combines TRBV7-9 with TRBJ2-7, with unresolved D. Germline V CDR1 and CDR2: SEHNR, FQNEAQ (reference sequence). The CDR3 extends over 13 amino acids. CDR3 nucleotide sequence: TGTGCAGTTAAGCATGGCTCCTCCTACGAGCAGTACTTC. It codes for CAVKHGSSYEQYF.

The sample holds many counts of this clonotype. This chain uses TRBV11-1 with TRBJ2-7; 10 bases align to TRBD2. After removal of 5 bases from V and 6 bases from J, the junction contained 16 bases not matched to a gene. This CDR3 contains 17 residues. The germline gives CDR1 SGHAT, CDR2 FQDESV (reference sequence). The CDR3 sequence is CASSPKVRLAGAGEQYF. The CDR3 DNA sequence: TGTGCCAGCAGCCCGAAAGTCCGGCTAGCGGGAGCAGGCGAGCAGTACTTC.

At least ten counts were recorded for this clonotype. The chain has TRBV7-3 and TRBJ2-2; a weak D match, TRBD1 (5 bases). This CDR3 comprises 15 residues. Germline V lookup: CDR1 SGHTA, CDR2 FQGTGA. The V end lost 3 bases, the J end lost 0 bases, and 8 bases lay between the germline ends. The CDR3 DNA reads as TGTGCCAGCAGCTTGGACAAGCCGAACACCGGGGAGCTGTTTTTT. Its translation: CASSLDKPNTGELFF.

This clonotype has ten or more counts. This sequence joins TRBV28 and TRBJ1-1; a weak D match, TRBD1 (6 bases). V was shortened by 2 bases and J by 5 bases, with 12 bases between the two germline ends. Per germline, CDR1 MDHEN and CDR2 SYDVKM. CDR3 size: 14 residues. CDR3 sequence: CASSLPQGWTEAFF. The DNA for the CDR3 is TGTGCCAGCAGTTTACCTCAGGGGTGGACTGAAGCTTTCTTT. The entire variable domain, with the rest obtained from reference TRBV28 and TRBJ1-1, is as follows: DVKVTQSSRYLVKRTGEKVFLECVQDMDHENMFWYRQDPGLGLRLIYFSYDVKMKEKGDIPEGYSVSREKKERFSLILESASTNQTSMYLCASSLPQGWTEAFFGQGTRLTVV.

This clonotype was detected ten times or more. The chain recombines TRBV12-3 or TRBV12-4 with TRBJ2-7; D might be TRBD1 or TRBD2, each matching 6 bases. V was trimmed by 8 bases and J by 0 bases, leaving 14 bases between them. CDR3 length: 14 amino acids. Here the CDR3 reads CASAKGGTSYEQYF. The CDR3 DNA sequence: TGTGCCAGCGCGAAGGGGGGAACCTCCTACGAGCAGTACTTC.

V gene TRBV10-3 combines with J gene TRBJ2-7; D is ambiguous. Germline values: CDR1 ENHRY, CDR2 SYGVKD. V lost 0 bases and J lost 9, with 6 bases in between. This CDR3 region has 11 residues. The CDR3 is CAISESSGQYF. The CDR3 DNA is TGTGCCATCAGTGAGTCGTCAGGGCAGTACTTC.